This TCR beta chain was documented in a study of response to subunit inactivated influenza vaccine. Trimming took 2 bases from V and 4 from J; bases not matched to a gene: 1. Germline lookup yields CDR1 SGHKS and CDR2 YYEKEE (reference sequence). The CDR3 length is 14 residues. Findings of the study overall: Authors suggested that a seasonal influenza vaccination recruits few new T cells each time.

TCRdb reanalysed the RT-PCR reads using MiXCR and keeps one entry per CDR3 protein. The sample lists roughly 500,000 distinct CDR3 sequences, 16% occurring once. Comment on this clonotype: The target antigen is unknown.

The source was CD4+ T cells sorted from PBMCs, collected about 23 months after vaccination. The origin of this receptor is a man in his fifties or sixties who received an inactivated influenza vaccine. The chain employs TRBV5-5 and TRBJ2-3, with 10 bases lining up with TRBD1. The CDR3 sequence: CASSFGTGADTQYF. The CDR3, as DNA: TGTGCCAGCAGCTTTGGGACAGGGGCAGATACGCAGTATTTT.